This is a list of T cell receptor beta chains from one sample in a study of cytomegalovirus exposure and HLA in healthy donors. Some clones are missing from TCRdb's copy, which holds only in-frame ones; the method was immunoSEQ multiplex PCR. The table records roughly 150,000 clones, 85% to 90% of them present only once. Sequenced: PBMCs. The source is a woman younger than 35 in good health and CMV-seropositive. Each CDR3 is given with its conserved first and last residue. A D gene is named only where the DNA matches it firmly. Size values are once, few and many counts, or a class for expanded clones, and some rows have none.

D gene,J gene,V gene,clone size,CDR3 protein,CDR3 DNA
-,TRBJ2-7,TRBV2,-,CASSLEVQRGLRYEQYF,TGTGCCAGCAGCCTCGAGGTTCAAAGGGGTCTACGGTACGAGCAGTACTTC
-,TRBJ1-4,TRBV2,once,CASSEDRKNEKLFF,TGTGCCAGCAGTGAGGACAGAAAAAATGAAAAACTGTTTTTT
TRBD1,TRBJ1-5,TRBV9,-,CASSPGGGNQPQHF,TGTGCCAGCAGCCCAGGGGGTGGCAATCAGCCCCAGCATTTT
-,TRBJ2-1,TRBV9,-,CASSSLVVEPYNEQFF,TGTGCCAGCAGCTCTCTTGTGGTGGAGCCCTACAATGAGCAGTTCTTC
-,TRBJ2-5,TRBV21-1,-,CASIAGGPRETQYF,TGTGCCAGCATAGCGGGAGGGCCACGAGAGACCCAGTACTTC
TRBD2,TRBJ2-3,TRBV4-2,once,CASSQGRASGSIKYWADTQYF,TGTGCCAGCAGCCAAGGTAGAGCCAGCGGGAGTATTAAGTACTGGGCAGATACGCAGTATTTT
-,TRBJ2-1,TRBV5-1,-,CASSLRQDIYNEQFF,TGCGCCAGCAGCTTACGACAGGACATATACAATGAGCAGTTCTTC
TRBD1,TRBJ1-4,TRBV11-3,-,CASSGQGELYEKLFF,TGTGCCAGCTCGGGACAGGGGGAATTGTACGAAAAACTGTTTTTT
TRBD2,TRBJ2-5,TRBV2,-,CASQGDGLAHQETQYF,TGTGCCAGCCAAGGGGATGGACTAGCCCACCAAGAGACCCAGTACTTC
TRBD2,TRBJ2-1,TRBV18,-,CASSPGTSASNEQFF,TGTGCCAGCTCACCTGGGACTAGCGCTAGCAATGAGCAGTTCTTC
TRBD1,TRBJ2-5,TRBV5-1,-,CASSLTGQGETQYF,TGCGCCAGCAGCTTGACGGGACAGGGGGAGACCCAGTACTTC
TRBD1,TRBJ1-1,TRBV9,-,CASSAGTGGFAEAFF,TGTGCCAGCAGCGCCGGGACAGGGGGTTTTGCTGAAGCTTTCTTT
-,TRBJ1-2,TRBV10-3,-,CAISVFDKGYTF,TGTGCCATCAGTGTATTTGACAAAGGCTACACCTTC
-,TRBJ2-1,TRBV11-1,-,CASSPSEIGYNEQFF,TGTGCCAGCAGCCCTAGCGAAATTGGCTACAATGAGCAGTTCTTC
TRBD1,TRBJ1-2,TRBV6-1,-,CASSVQGARGYTF,TGTGCCAGCAGTGTCCAGGGGGCTCGGGGCTACACCTTC
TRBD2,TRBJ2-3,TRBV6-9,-,CASTSSGRTDTQYF,TGTGCCAGCACTTCCTCCGGGAGGACAGATACGCAGTATTTT
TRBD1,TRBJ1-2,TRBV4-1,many,CASSQDRGQGYYGYTF,TGCGCCAGCAGCCAAGATCGAGGACAGGGGTACTATGGCTACACCTTC
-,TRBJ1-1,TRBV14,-,CASSQTRVITEAFF,TGTGCCAGCAGCCAGACCAGGGTCATCACTGAAGCTTTCTTT
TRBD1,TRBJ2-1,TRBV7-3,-,CASSFDAYRGSEQFF,TGTGCCAGCAGCTTCGACGCGTACAGGGGGAGTGAGCAGTTCTTC
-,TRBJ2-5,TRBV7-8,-,CASSSQPLQETQYF,TGTGCCAGCAGCTCACAGCCCCTACAAGAGACCCAGTACTTC
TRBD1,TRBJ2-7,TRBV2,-,CASSMGQGGYEQYF,TGTGCCAGCAGTATGGGACAGGGTGGTTACGAGCAGTACTTC
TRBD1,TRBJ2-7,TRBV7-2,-,CASSSLGTGGEQYF,TGTGCCAGCAGCTCCCTAGGGACAGGGGGCGAGCAGTACTTC
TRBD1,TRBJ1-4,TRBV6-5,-,CASSPGQRNEKLFF,TGTGCCAGCAGTCCGGGACAGCGAAATGAAAAACTGTTTTTT
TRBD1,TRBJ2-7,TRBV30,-,CAWSGGTDLNYEQYF,TGTGCCTGGAGTGGAGGGACAGATCTTAACTACGAGCAGTACTTC
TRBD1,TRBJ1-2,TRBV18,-,CASSNDRGLGGYTF,TGTGCCAGCTCCAATGACAGGGGGCTTGGTGGCTACACCTTC
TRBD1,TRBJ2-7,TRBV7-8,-,CASSSRDRGSSYEQYF,TGTGCCAGCAGCTCGAGGGACAGGGGTAGTTCGTACGAGCAGTACTTC
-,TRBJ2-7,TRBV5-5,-,CASSRDFTPLLLEQYF,TGTGCCAGCAGCCGGGACTTCACCCCACTACTACTCGAGCAGTACTTC
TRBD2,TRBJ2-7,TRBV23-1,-,CASSHTATSGNRYPLHEQYF,TGCGCCAGCAGTCATACCGCGACTAGCGGGAATAGGTACCCACTCCACGAGCAGTACTTC
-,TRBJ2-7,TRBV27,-,CASSSRGPYEQYF,TGTGCCAGCAGTTCTCGAGGTCCCTACGAGCAGTACTTC
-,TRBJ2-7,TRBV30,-,CACAPTYEQYF,TGTGCCTGTGCTCCTACCTACGAGCAGTACTTC
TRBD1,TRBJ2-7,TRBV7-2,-,CASSLRGQRAYEQYF,TGTGCCAGCAGCTTAAGGGGACAGAGAGCCTACGAGCAGTACTTC
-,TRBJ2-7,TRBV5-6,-,CASSSLSFGEPYLDEQYF,TGTGCCAGCAGCTCCCTTTCATTCGGGGAACCGTATCTGGACGAGCAGTACTTC
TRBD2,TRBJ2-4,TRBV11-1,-,CASSQAGGKNIQYF,TGTGCCAGCAGCCAAGCGGGGGGGAAAAACATTCAGTACTTC
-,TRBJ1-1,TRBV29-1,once,CSVTSEGNTEAFF,TGCAGCGTCACAAGTGAGGGGAACACTGAAGCTTTCTTT
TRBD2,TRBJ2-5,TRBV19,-,CASSPLAGTETQYF,TGTGCCAGTAGCCCACTAGCGGGAACAGAGACCCAGTACTTC
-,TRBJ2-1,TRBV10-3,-,CAISEGEALEGEQFF,TGTGCCATCAGTGAGGGGGAGGCCCTCGAGGGTGAGCAGTTCTTC
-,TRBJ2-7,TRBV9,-,CASSVDVGVYEQYF,TGTGCCAGCAGCGTAGATGTGGGAGTGTACGAGCAGTACTTC
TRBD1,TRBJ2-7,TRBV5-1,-,CASSQLTGPTYEQYF,TGCGCCAGCAGCCAACTGACAGGGCCAACCTACGAGCAGTACTTC
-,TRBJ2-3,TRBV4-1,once,CASSQALDTQYF,TGCGCCAGCAGCCAAGCGTTGGATACGCAGTATTTT
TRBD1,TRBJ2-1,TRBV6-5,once,CASSYGGQGSYNEQFF,TGTGCCAGCAGTTATGGGGGACAGGGATCCTACAATGAGCAGTTCTTC
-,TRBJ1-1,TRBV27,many,CASSLFGGMNTEAFF,TGTGCCAGCAGTTTATTCGGGGGAATGAACACTGAAGCTTTCTTT
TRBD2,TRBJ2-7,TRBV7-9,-,CASSFSSGRSYEQYF,TGTGCCAGCAGCTTCTCTAGCGGGAGATCCTACGAGCAGTACTTC